The 25 T cell receptor beta chains listed next were all sequenced from one sample in a study of CD8 T cells in ankylosing spondylitis. Points from the study as a whole: Among TCR beta sequences, a motif of several highly homologous variants appeared characteristic of ankylosing spondylitis blood.

Their antigens remain unidentified. Each CDR3 protein is one row after TCRdb ran MiXCR on the 5' RACE reads. The data hold 750,000 to 850,000 distinct CDR3 sequences, with approximately 12% observed a single time. Sample: blood, either unsorted or a sorted T cell fraction (not recorded which). The receptors were gathered from a male donor with ankylosing spondylitis.

V usage is TRBV27 and J usage is TRBJ1-1, with D unresolved. CDR1 is MNHEY, CDR2 SMNVEV, per germline (reference sequence). Deletions cut 7 bases from V and 3 bases from J, with 12 bases between. The CDR3 extends over 13 amino acids. CDR3: CASKRLPHTEAFF. The CDR3 DNA reads TGTGCCAGCAAACGGCTTCCCCACACTGAAGCTTTCTTT.

The gene calls are TRBV6-1 and TRBJ1-1, with D uncertain. V dropped 4 bases and J dropped 3 bases, with 12 bases sitting between them. CDR3 length equals 14 residues. Per the germline V gene, CDR1 is MNHNS and CDR2 is SASEGT. CDR3 nucleotide sequence: TGTGCCAGCAGTGGAGGGAGATGGGACACTGAAGCTTTCTTT. It translates to CASSGGRWDTEAFF.

The chain joins TRBV20-1 to TRBJ2-2; 10 bases match TRBD2. This CDR3 is 14 amino acids long. After removal of 4 bases from V and 6 bases from J, the junction contained 5 bases not matched to a gene. Germline CDR1 and CDR2: DFQATT and SNEGSKA (reference sequence). CDR3 DNA sequence: TGCAGTGCTAAGAGCGGGAGGGCCGCCGGGGAGCTGTTTTTT. This translates into CSAKSGRAAGELFF.

The V gene is TRBV10-2, the J gene TRBJ2-6, with 8 bases aligning to TRBD1. The CDR3 loop spans 15 amino acids. V lost 6 bases, J lost 4 bases, and 5 bases stayed unmatched. Germline V CDR1 and CDR2: WSHSY, SAAADI. The CDR3 nucleotides read TGCGCCAGCAGAAATCAGGGGGCCGGGGCCAACGTCCTGACTTTC. It codes for CASRNQGAGANVLTF.

Only a few counts were recorded for this clonotype. The V gene is TRBV20-1, the J gene TRBJ1-4; D is undetermined. CDR3 size: 11 residues. Germline V gene data show CDR1 as DFQATT and CDR2 as SNEGSKA (reference sequence). V was cut by 6 bases and J by 11 bases, with 13 bases left in between. In DNA form, the CDR3 reads TGCAGTGCCAGGAAGGGAGGGAAACTGTTTTTT. Translation gives CSARKGGKLFF.

This clonotype was counted between two and nine times. This chain uses TRBV4-1 with TRBJ1-2; D is unclear. Germline V CDR1 and CDR2: MGHRA, YSYEKL. This CDR3 has 16 amino acids. The ends were cut back, 0 bases at V and 3 bases at J, with 14 bases in the middle. In DNA, the CDR3 is TGCGCCAGCAGCCAAGACGAAGGGATGGGCTACTATGGCTACACCTTC. Protein product: CASSQDEGMGYYGYTF.

This clonotype occurred many times. This rearrangement joins TRBV20-1 to TRBJ2-3; D tentatively reads TRBD1 or TRBD2 (5 bases each). Germline V gene lookup returns CDR1 DFQATT and CDR2 SNEGSKA (reference sequence). CDR3 length: 13 amino acids. The DNA of the CDR3 is TGCAGCCCCCGGCAGGGAGGCACAGATACGCAGTATTTT. Its translation: CSPRQGGTDTQYF.

The chain recombines TRBV28 with TRBJ2-7, with TRBD2 matching 7 bases. The CDR3 is 13 amino acids. CDR1 is MDHEN and CDR2 is SYDVKM in the germline V gene. J was trimmed by 3 bases and V by 7 bases; bases with no gene match: 6. Here the CDR3 DNA reads TGTGCCAGCAATCAAGCGGGAAACTACGAGCAGTACTTC. Its protein is CASNQAGNYEQYF.

This clonotype was detected many times. The chain has TRBV5-4 and TRBJ2-3; a possible D gene is TRBD2 (5 bases). Trimming pared 5 bases from V and 8 bases from J, leaving 12 bases between. CDR3 length: 12 residues. The germline V gene has CDR1 SGHNT and CDR2 YYREEE (reference sequence). CDR3 protein: CASSSTGSTQYF. CDR3 nucleotides: TGTGCCAGCAGTTCCACGGGGAGTACGCAGTATTTT.

This clonotype turned up a few times. V gene TRBV29-1 combines with J gene TRBJ1-3, with a possible D match to TRBD1 (6 bases). V dropped 1 base and J dropped 12 bases, with 13 bases sitting between them. Germline V lookup: CDR1 SQVTM, CDR2 ANQGSEA. The CDR3 is made up of 12 amino acids. DNA of the CDR3: TGCAGCGTTGAAGGAGCAGGGGCAGGCATATATTTT. It is translated as CSVEGAGAGIYF.

The rearrangement links TRBV18 to TRBJ2-1; 14 positions match TRBD2. The CDR3 length is 16 residues. The V segment lost 6 bases and the J segment 9 bases; nucleotides outside the gene matches: 10. CDR1 KGHSH and CDR2 LQKENI come from the germline V gene. The CDR3 nucleotides are TGTGCCAGCTCCCTCCTTTTAGGGACTAGCGGGAGTGAGCAGTTCTTC. This codes for CASSLLLGTSGSEQFF.

This clonotype was counted at least ten times. This chain links TRBV14 with TRBJ2-7; TRBD2 aligns across 12 bases. The V gene's germline CDR1 is SGHDN and CDR2 FVKESK. There are 17 residues in the CDR3. V trimming: 1 base; J trimming: 2 bases; junction bases outside the gene matches: 6. The CDR3 protein is CASSQVGTSGRPYEQYF. In DNA form, the CDR3 reads TGTGCCAGCAGCCAAGTGGGAACTAGCGGGAGGCCCTACGAGCAGTACTTC.

The rearrangement joins TRBV5-6 to TRBJ2-5; D unresolved. CDR1 is SGHDT and CDR2 is YYEEEE in the germline V gene. V was trimmed by 0 bases and J by 5 bases, leaving 14 bases between them. The CDR3 length is 15 residues. The DNA of the CDR3 is TGTGCCAGCAGCTTGGTAACTCTTGTAGGGGAGACCCAGTACTTC. It codes for CASSLVTLVGETQYF.

V gene TRBV4-3 combines with J gene TRBJ2-3, with D maybe TRBD2 (5 bases). Per the germline V gene, CDR1 is LGHNA and CDR2 is YSLEER. With 5 bases removed from V and 5 bases from J, the gap between germline ends came to 14 bases. CDR3 size: 14 residues. CDR3 sequence (DNA): TGCGCCAGCAGCACCCGACTAAAGTTAGATACGCAGTATTTT. Translating gives CASSTRLKLDTQYF.

The chain links TRBV6-1 to TRBJ1-6; D ambiguous. Trimming cost V 6 bases and J 8 bases, with 14 bases left between them. The length of the CDR3 is 14 residues. CDR1 is MNHNS, CDR2 SASEGT, per germline. In nucleotides, the CDR3 is TGTGCCAGCAGCCAGGACGGTTTTTATTCACCCCTCCACTTT. Encoded protein: CASSQDGFYSPLHF.

The chain employs TRBV7-2 and TRBJ2-7; D is possibly TRBD2 (7 bases). Per the germline V gene, CDR1 is SGHTA and CDR2 is FQGNSA. This CDR3 region has 15 residues. The V end lost 1 base, the J end lost 3 bases, and 13 bases lay between the germline ends. The CDR3 DNA follows: TGTGCCAGCAGCTTAGTCCAGGGGACTATCTACGAGCAGTACTTC. This codes for CASSLVQGTIYEQYF.

This clonotype was recorded a few times. The V gene is TRBV20-1, the J gene TRBJ2-3; 8 nucleotides align to TRBD2. V shed 1 base, J shed 0 bases, and the junction held 3 bases outside the gene matches. Germline CDR1 is DFQATT and CDR2 is SNEGSKA (reference sequence). This CDR3 region has 15 residues. The chain's CDR3 is CSARGAGGSTDTQYF. The DNA of the CDR3 is TGCAGTGCTAGAGGTGCGGGAGGAAGCACAGATACGCAGTATTTT.

V and J are TRBV15 and TRBJ2-7; no reliable D call. The CDR3 loop spans 13 amino acids. Germline V gene sequence: CDR1 LNHNV, CDR2 YYDKDF (reference sequence). Trimming pared 4 bases from V and 7 bases from J, leaving 14 bases between. The chain's CDR3 is CATSKGRFGEQYF. For the CDR3, the DNA is TGTGCCACCAGCAAGGGCCGGTTCGGGGAGCAGTACTTC.

The chain has TRBV5-6 and TRBJ2-2; D call uncertain. V gave up 3 bases and J gave up 7 bases, with 13 bases separating them. CDR3 length: 14 residues. Germline lookup yields CDR1 SGHDT and CDR2 YYEEEE. CDR3 in DNA: TGTGCCAGCAGCTGGGGTTTTGGTGGCGGGGAGCTGTTTTTT. Protein sequence: CASSWGFGGGELFF.

The rearrangement links TRBV5-1 to TRBJ2-7, with 8 bases fitting TRBD2. V lost 5 bases and J lost 3; bases outside the gene matches: 7. The CDR3 has 14 residues. From germline, CDR1 is SGHRS and CDR2 YFSETQ. The CDR3 region is CASRGGSGGYEQYF. The CDR3 coding sequence is TGCGCCAGCAGGGGTGGGAGCGGGGGCTACGAGCAGTACTTC.

The rearrangement uses TRBV20-1 and TRBJ1-2; D perhaps matches TRBD1 (6 bases). The CDR3 is 14 residues long. Germline CDR1 reads DFQATT; CDR2 reads SNEGSKA (reference sequence). With 6 bases removed from V and 4 bases from J, the gap between germline ends came to 18 bases. CDR3: CSAQPWGLGYGYTF. The DNA for the CDR3 is TGCAGTGCCCAACCCTGGGGGCTTGGCTATGGCTACACCTTC.

This clonotype was observed at least ten times. This chain links TRBV12-3 or TRBV12-4 with TRBJ1-1; the D gene is possibly TRBD1 (5 bases). V was clipped by 5 bases and J by 11 bases, with 15 bases between them. The CDR3 is 12 residues long. DNA of the CDR3: TGTGCCAGCAGTGGAGCGGGGCTTCGGGCTTTCTTT. It encodes CASSGAGLRAFF.

J is TRBJ2-5 and V is TRBV20-1; TRBD2 matches at 14 bases. V was clipped by 6 bases and J by 5 bases; unmatched bases: 14. This CDR3 spans 17 amino acids. Germline V gene lookup returns CDR1 DFQATT and CDR2 SNEGSKA (reference sequence). In nucleotides, the CDR3 is TGCAGTGCCGAAGACCCGACTAGCGGGAGGGCCGAGGAGACCCAGTACTTC. Translated, it gives CSAEDPTSGRAEETQYF.

This clonotype was found a few times. The rearrangement uses TRBV20-1 and TRBJ2-5; D is undetermined. The germline gives CDR1 DFQATT, CDR2 SNEGSKA (reference sequence). Trimming left V 7 bases short and J 2 bases short, with 14 bases between. The CDR3 length is 13 residues. This CDR3 reads CSVWTDTQETQYF. CDR3 coding DNA: TGCAGTGTCTGGACCGATACTCAAGAGACCCAGTACTTC.

For this clonotype: This may be a read error: a much more frequent sequence differs by one nucleotide. The chain couples TRBV5-4 to TRBJ1-2; D is perhaps TRBD1 (5 bases). Germline CDR1 SGHNT, CDR2 YYREEE (reference sequence). V was cut by 4 bases and J by 1 base, with 8 bases left in between. The CDR3 length is 13 residues. CDR3 nucleotides: TGTGCCAGCAGCCTACAGGATAACTATGGCTACACCTTC. Encoded protein: CASSLQDNYGYTF.